This record looks at one T cell receptor beta chain sequence and its context. Its antigen is not identified. The data are from a study of cytomegalovirus exposure and HLA in healthy donors. For the study at large: The study placed approximately 80% of its 398 genotyped donors in the Caucasian-associated ancestry cluster. Study outcomes and limitations: In a later analysis, TCR beta V- and J-gene trimming was associated with a missense DCLRE1C variant. Most sequenced TCRs were rare (though some public TCRs occurred in many donors).

60 Vbeta and 13 Jbeta primers were used in PCR. The protocol was immunoSEQ multiplex PCR, while the TCRdb copy is restricted to in-frame clones and leaves out a portion. The table has under 200,000 clones, around 74% seen once. Material for sequencing was PBMCs. The source is a woman in her twenties or thirties in good health and CMV-seronegative.

The CDR3 here is CASSFPLTYRVHEQYF. The CDR3, as DNA: TGTGCCAGCAGTTTCCCCCTCACCTACAGGGTCCACGAGCAGTACTTC. The chain couples TRBV28 to TRBJ2-7; possibly TRBD1 for D (6 bases). The V gene lost 3 bases and the J gene lost 5 bases, with 20 bases spanning the gap. CDR1 is MDHEN and CDR2 is SYDVKM in the germline V gene. The CDR3 contains 16 residues.